Following are 9 T cell receptor beta chains from one sample sequenced in a study of blood T cell repertoires in COVID-19. Some clones are missing from TCRdb's copy, which holds only in-frame ones; the method was immunoSEQ multiplex PCR. The sample records 250,000 or so clones, roughly 88% being singletons. The sequenced material came from peripheral blood. The receptor set was obtained from a woman in her 30s with COVID-19, enrolled during active disease.

This chain connects TRBV7-2 to TRBJ1-1; TRBD1 might be the D (6 bases). The CDR3 sequence is 14 residues long. Trimming cost V 2 bases and J 1 base, with 8 bases left between them. Germline CDR1 reads SGHTA; CDR2 reads FQGNSA. The CDR3 sequence: CASSLTRGNTEAFF. The CDR3 DNA follows: TGTGCCAGCAGCTTAACCAGGGGGAACACTGAAGCTTTCTTT.

This clone was counted only a few times. Written as DNA, the CDR3 is TGTGCCAGCAGTGAAGGTATTGAGGCCCTTTCGGGAGATTCACCCCTCCACTTT. It yields the protein CASSEGIEALSGDSPLHF. The chain joins TRBV25-1 to TRBJ1-6; the D is unclear. V lost 2 bases and J 8 bases, leaving 22 bases between the germline ends. The CDR3 spans 18 residues. Germline CDR1 and CDR2: MGHDK and SYGVNS.

The CDR3 nucleotides are TGTGCCAGCAGCCCCGCCGGGGGATCCCAAGAGACCCAGTACTTC. It yields the protein CASSPAGGSQETQYF. The genes are TRBV7-9 and TRBJ2-5; weak D call: TRBD2 (6 bases). Trimming took off 5 bases at V and 1 base at J, with 14 bases between the two ends. The germline gives CDR1 SEHNR, CDR2 FQNEAQ (reference sequence). The CDR3 runs to 15 residues.

V gene TRBV30 combines with J gene TRBJ2-1, with TRBD2 matching 12 bases. The V gene end was trimmed by 2 bases and the J gene end by 4 bases; junction bases not matched to a gene: 3. This CDR3 spans 15 amino acids. CDR1 and CDR2 (germline): GTSNPN, SVGIG (reference sequence). The CDR3 sequence is CAWSLLAGGYNEQFF. DNA of the CDR3: TGTGCCTGGAGTTTACTAGCGGGGGGATACAATGAGCAGTTCTTC.

This clone was found a few times. This rearrangement joins TRBV7-2 to TRBJ2-1; the D gene is possibly TRBD2 (5 bases). CDR1 SGHTA and CDR2 FQGNSA come from the germline V gene. V lost 2 bases and J 0 bases, leaving 8 bases between the germline ends. The CDR3 runs 15 residues. CDR3 bases: TGTGCCAGCAGCTTAACCCGGGACTCCTACAATGAGCAGTTCTTC. This sequence encodes CASSLTRDSYNEQFF.

This rearrangement joins TRBV18 to TRBJ2-1; 7 nucleotides match TRBD2. The CDR3 runs 16 residues. The germline CDR1 and CDR2 sequences are KGHSH and LQKENI. J was trimmed by 0 bases and V by 6 bases; bases with no gene match: 8. The CDR3 nucleotides are TGTGCCAGCTCCCGGGCGGGGGAGGGCTCCTACAATGAGCAGTTCTTC. Protein product: CASSRAGEGSYNEQFF.

This sequence joins TRBV7-2 and TRBJ1-6; no definite D call. Trimming pared 1 base from V and 9 bases from J, leaving 7 bases between. This CDR3 has 13 residues. CDR1 and CDR2 from the germline V gene are SGHTA and FQGNSA. Here the CDR3 reads CASSLESGSPLHF. The CDR3 region has the DNA TGTGCCAGCAGCTTAGAATCCGGTTCACCCCTCCACTTT.

The V gene is TRBV18, the J gene TRBJ1-3; D unclear. Germline loops: CDR1 KGHSH, CDR2 LQKENI. Trimming took 3 bases from V and 0 from J, leaving 18 bases between them. The CDR3 runs 18 residues. CDR3 in amino acids: CASSPGEVQAFSGNTIYF. CDR3 sequence (DNA): TGTGCCAGCTCACCTGGGGAGGTCCAGGCCTTCTCTGGAAACACCATATATTTT.

The J gene is TRBJ1-4, the V gene TRBV29-1, with TRBD1 matching 8 bases. The V gene end was trimmed by 6 bases and the J gene end by 11 bases; junction bases not matched to a gene: 11. CDR3 length: 13 amino acids. Germline V gene data show CDR1 as SQVTM and CDR2 as ANQGSEA. DNA for the CDR3: TGCAGCGTCGCTGAAACACAGGGGGAGAAACTGTTTTTT. It encodes CSVAETQGEKLFF. The whole variable domain, filled in from reference TRBV29-1 and TRBJ1-4, reads SAVISQKPSRDICQRGTSLTIQCQVDSQVTMMFWYRQQPGQSLTLIATANQGSEATYESGFVIDKFPISRPNLTFSTLTVSNMSPEDSSIYLCSVAETQGEKLFFGSGTQLSVL.